Sequencing of this TCR beta chain was carried out in a study of blood T cell repertoires in COVID-19 (dated by TCRdb to about 2020). Regarding the research as a whole: Samples covering the acute and convalescent phases of COVID-19 were provided by collaborators in the United States, Italy and Spain. The prospective study material was composed of cDNA or gDNA derived from T cells, B-cell-depleted T cells, or PBMCs. Subjects who had been exposed to COVID-19, were actively infected with it, or had recovered from it provided the deeply sampled blood TCRbeta repertoires that made up the dataset. The repertoires were released in a freely available public database intended as a resource for research on the immune response to SARS-CoV-2. Samples came from the ongoing ImmuneRACE study (first 160 participants) plus 1,254 subjects from 6 global collaborators. Sample metadata almost always included a de-identified subject ID, COVID-19 status, age in years and sex. Where available, HLA class I and class II types were taken from metadata supplied by the sample provider and were not determined by assay-based typing. Results the study describes overall, beyond this receptor: Clinical and demographic metadata were provided uncurated, with the amount varying by source and participant.

About this clone itself: The antigen this receptor binds is unknown. Base qualities are missing; no much larger clone stands one base away.

Participants in the prospective study were aged roughly 18 to 100 years, lived in approximately 26 United States geographic areas, and enrolled through a virtual design. In the prospective study, cohorts were assigned on the basis of participant-reported clinical history obtained from a screening survey and a study questionnaire. ImmuneRACE Cohort 3 recovered participants were defined by two consecutive negative NP/OP PCR tests, healthcare professional clearance, or symptom resolution. Each participant in the prospective study had whole blood, serum and a nasopharyngeal or oropharyngeal swab collected by mobile phlebotomists. Over a roughly 2-month period, participants in the prospective study had the option of providing additional blood draws and questionnaires. Blood samples from the prospective study were shipped frozen or at room temperature prior to DNA extraction. TCRbeta CDR3 regions were amplified from genomic DNA using the immunoSEQ Assay, a bias-controlled multiplex PCR. In the authors' own workflow: Nucleated cell counts per sample were estimated from amplification of reference gene primers within the assay. Sequence reads were collapsed and filtered to measure the absolute abundance of every unique TCRbeta CDR3 rearrangement. Productive Simpson clonality was computed per sample as the square root of Simpson's diversity index over productive rearrangements. TCRdb obtained this table from immuneACCESS and retained in-frame rearrangements with V and J assigned. These tables miss some clones; where compared with another copy, unresolved V genes account for less than half of the shortfall, and the remainder is unexplained. The V and J calls and clone size were taken over from that table, and D and trimming were inferred from the DNA. In all, the sample holds around 160,000 clones, and 82% of those were seen once. The ten largest clones take up 11% of the sample.

Material for sequencing was PBMCs or T cells enriched from blood (not recorded which). This TCR derives from a man aged 50-60 years who had recovered from COVID-19.

The CDR3: CASSLREGTNTEAFF. The sequenced DNA: TGTGCCAGCAGCTTACGCGAGGGTACGAACACTGAAGCTTTCTTT. The sequence links TRBV7-9 to TRBJ1-1; the D gene lacks a confident call. Trimming at the junction amounts to 2 bases on V and 1 base on J, and the germline ends lie 11 bases apart. The germline V gene (reference sequence) yields SEHNR for CDR1 and FQNEAQ for CDR2. The CDR3 starts with the cysteine, ends with the phenylalanine, and has 15 residues. The DNA shown is the 45-base CDR3, in frame from base 1.